This TCR beta chain was documented in a study of T cells in Graves' hyperthyroidism and ophthalmopathy. Study results and caveats: The model predicted ophthalmopathy a median around 6.5 months before onset.

Lactation, pregnancy, other autoimmune disease or uncontrolled infection excluded patients. Used for diagnoses were clinical symptoms, serum thyroxine and TRAb, thyroid ultrasound and orbital computed tomography. CDR1 and CDR2 from the germline V gene are LNHNV and YYDKDF (reference sequence). The CDR3 has 16 residues. After removal of 3 bases from V and 7 bases from J, the junction contained 13 bases not matched to a gene. From RNA transcripts, TCR beta CDR3 regions were amplified. Using the HTBI primer set, a first-round RT-PCR was run on the TCR CDR3. TCRdb redid the calling of the multiplex PCR reads with MiXCR, one entry per CDR3 protein. Among approximately 510,000 distinct CDR3 sequences listed, 46% were seen once. This clonotype was counted between two and nine times. Its antigen is as yet unknown.

The receptor was isolated from an adult woman with Graves' disease, either hyperthyroidism or ophthalmopathy (not recorded which). Input material: peripheral blood or thyroid tissue (not recorded which). The chain couples TRBV15 to TRBJ1-1; 8 bases are shared with TRBD1. The CDR3 loop is CATSSPGGPEEGEAFF. The CDR3 bases are TGTGCCACCAGCAGCCCAGGGGGCCCGGAAGAGGGTGAAGCTTTCTTT.